Reported below is one TCR beta chain. The length of the CDR3 is 13 residues. With V trimmed by 5 bases and J by 6 bases, 3 bases remained unmatched. The source of the sample is a study of blood T cell repertoires in COVID-19. Study summary: Specimens from acute and convalescent COVID-19 originated in the United States, Italy and Spain. Sample material is recorded as cDNA or gDNA derived from T cells, B-cell-depleted T cells, or PBMCs.

Per the authors' pipeline: Amplification of reference gene primers was used by the study to estimate nucleated cell counts. The data were produced by immunoSEQ multiplex PCR, yet TCRdb's version contains in-frame clones alone and is incomplete. V, J and clone size reflect that table, while D and trimming were determined from the DNA. The sample holds about 86,000 clones, around 80% seen once. This chain connects TRBV12-3 or TRBV12-4 to TRBJ2-3; 9 bases match TRBD1. Sequencing was performed on peripheral blood. This clonotype was sampled from a woman aged 80 or over with active or convalescent COVID-19. CDR3 in DNA: TGTGCCAGCAGTATCGGACAGGGGGATACGCAGTATTTT. Its translation: CASSIGQGDTQYF.